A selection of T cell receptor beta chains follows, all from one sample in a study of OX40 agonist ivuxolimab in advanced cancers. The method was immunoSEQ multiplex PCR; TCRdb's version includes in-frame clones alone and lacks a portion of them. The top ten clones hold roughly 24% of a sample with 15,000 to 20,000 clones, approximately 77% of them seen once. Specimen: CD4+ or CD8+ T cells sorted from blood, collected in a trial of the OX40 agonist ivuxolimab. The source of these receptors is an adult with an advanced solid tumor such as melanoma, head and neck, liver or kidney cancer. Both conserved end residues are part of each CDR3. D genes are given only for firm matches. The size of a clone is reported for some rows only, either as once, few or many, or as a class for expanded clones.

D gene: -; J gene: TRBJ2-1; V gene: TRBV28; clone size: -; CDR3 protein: CASSLSIGSGGSYNEQFF; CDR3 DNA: TGTGCCAGCAGTTTAAGTATTGGGAGTGGCGGGTCCTACAATGAGCAGTTCTTC
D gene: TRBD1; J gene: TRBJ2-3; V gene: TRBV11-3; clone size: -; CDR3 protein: CASSLVRGLARSTDTQYF; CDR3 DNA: TGTGCCAGCAGCTTAGTTAGGGGGCTGGCGCGAAGCACAGATACGCAGTATTTT
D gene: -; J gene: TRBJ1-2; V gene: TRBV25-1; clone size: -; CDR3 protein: CASSEGGSFPYGYTF; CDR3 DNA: TGTGCCAGCAGTGAAGGGGGCAGTTTTCCCTATGGCTACACCTTC
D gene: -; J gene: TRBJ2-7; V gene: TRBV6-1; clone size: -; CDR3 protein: CASSEIRGGSYEQYF; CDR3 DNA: TGTGCCAGCAGTGAAATTCGAGGGGGGAGCTACGAGCAGTACTTC
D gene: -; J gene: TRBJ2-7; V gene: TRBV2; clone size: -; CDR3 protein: CASGEPRDGAYEQYF; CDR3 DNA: TGTGCCAGCGGTGAACCCCGGGACGGAGCCTACGAGCAGTACTTC
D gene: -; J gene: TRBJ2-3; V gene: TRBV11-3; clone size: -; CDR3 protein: CASSQWDGTDTQYF; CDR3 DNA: TGTGCCAGCAGCCAGTGGGACGGGACAGATACGCAGTATTTT
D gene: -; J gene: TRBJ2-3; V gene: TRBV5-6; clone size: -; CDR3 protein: CASRESSTDTQYF; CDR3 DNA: TGTGCCAGCCGCGAATCGAGCACAGATACGCAGTATTTT
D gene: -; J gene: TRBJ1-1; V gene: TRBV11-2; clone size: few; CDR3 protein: CASSLVQHPNTEAFF; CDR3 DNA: TGTGCCAGCAGCTTAGTACAACACCCGAACACTGAAGCTTTCTTT
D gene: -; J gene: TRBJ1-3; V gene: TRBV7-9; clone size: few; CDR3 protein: CASSLDTYSGNTIYF; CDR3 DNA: TGTGCCAGCAGCTTAGACACTTACTCTGGAAACACCATATATTTT
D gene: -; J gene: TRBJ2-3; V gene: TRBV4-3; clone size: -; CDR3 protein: CASSQGVWADTQYF; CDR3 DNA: TGCGCCAGCAGCCAGGGAGTATGGGCAGATACGCAGTATTTT